This T cell receptor (beta chain) emerged from a study of cytomegalovirus exposure and HLA in healthy donors. Use of 60 Vbeta and 13 Jbeta primers characterized the PCR. Here immunoSEQ multiplex PCR was the method, and the copy in TCRdb shows in-frame clones only, minus some. The sample table includes around 140,000 clones. This CDR3 region has 14 residues. Germline CDR1 MNHEY, CDR2 SVGAGI. With V trimmed by 6 bases and J by 3 bases, 2 bases remained unmatched. The sequence derives from a woman aged 45-60 years in good health and CMV-seronegative. The chain is built from TRBV6-5 and TRBJ2-2, with 9 bases that match TRBD1. The sequencing input was PBMCs. Here the CDR3 reads CASSRTGDTGELFF. For the CDR3, the DNA is TGTGCCAGCAGCAGGACAGGGGACACCGGGGAGCTGTTTTTT.